The 3 T cell receptor beta chains given below trace back to one sample, sequenced in a study of shared clonotypes between healthy human individuals. Sequenced by immunoSEQ multiplex PCR; TCRdb stores in-frame clones only, minus some. The data hold 850,000 to 1,100,000 clones, with 60% to 85% observed a single time. Specimen: memory CD4+ T cells from PBMCs. Subset described: CD45RA-negative fraction. Receptors originate from a man aged 18 to 29 in good health. Some clones in this sample may be carry-over from other donors' samples.

The genes are TRBV19 and TRBJ2-6, with 9 bases that match TRBD1. CDR1 and CDR2 (germline): LNHDA, SQIVND (reference sequence). Losses at the gene ends were 8 bases for V and 0 bases for J; bases not matched to a gene: 11. The CDR3 is made up of 18 amino acids. In nucleotides, the CDR3 is TGTGCCAGTGATTCCGGGACAGGGAGACTCTCTGGGGCCAACGTCCTGACTTTC. Protein sequence: CASDSGTGRLSGANVLTF.

The chain carries TRBV4-1 and TRBJ1-2; D not resolved. Deletions cut 1 base from V and 7 bases from J, with 13 bases between. The CDR3 is 14 residues long. Germline V lookup: CDR1 MGHRA, CDR2 YSYEKL. This CDR3 reads CASSQVPDSGGYTF. CDR3 in DNA: TGCGCCAGCAGCCAAGTGCCGGACTCCGGTGGCTACACCTTC.

The chain uses TRBV5-1 and TRBJ1-2; D is perhaps TRBD1 (6 bases). Germline V CDR1 and CDR2: SGHRS, YFSETQ. The CDR3 extends over 14 amino acids. V gave up 2 bases and J gave up 0 bases, with 8 bases separating them. Here the CDR3 DNA reads TGCGCCAGCAGCTTAGGGGGACCTAACTATGGCTACACCTTC. It yields the protein CASSLGGPNYGYTF.